Below, one T cell receptor (beta chain) is given with its context. No antigen is known for it. This table comes from immunoSEQ multiplex PCR, and its TCRdb copy is limited to in-frame clones, with some not included. Of under 150,000 clones in the sample, roughly 87% were seen once. The data were taken from a study of T cell responses to AZD1222 COVID-19 vaccine. General study points: Clonal diversity was possibly underestimated, and the donors were mostly white British, with more females. Close to half of all spike-specific TCRs reportedly target regions of the variants that are unmutated. Receipt of two AZD1222 doses was followed by a rise in Spike-specific TCR breadth and depth.

Trimming left V 3 bases short and J 0 bases short, with 6 bases between. Per germline, CDR1 SSHAT and CDR2 FNYEAQ (reference sequence). The CDR3 has 14 residues. Investigators merged groups given second doses at roughly 4 or roughly 12 weeks. The sample here was peripheral blood, taken 28 days after the second AZD1222 dose. The chain uses TRBV7-7 and TRBJ1-3; D may be TRBD1 (5 bases). The sequence was collected from an adult who received the AZD1222 COVID-19 vaccine. The CDR3 is CASSLTDSGNTIYF. CDR3 nucleotides: TGTGCCAGCAGCTTGACAGACTCTGGAAACACCATATATTTT. Full variable domain (remainder filled in from reference TRBV7-7 and TRBJ1-3): GAGVSQSPRYKVTKRGQDVTLRCDPISSHATLYWYQQALGQGPEFLTYFNYEAQPDKSGLPSDRFSAERPEGSISTLTIQRTEQRDSAMYRCASSLTDSGNTIYFGEGSWLTVV.